One and the same sample provided the 16 T cell receptor beta chains below, sequenced in a study of PD-1 blockade in classical Hodgkin lymphoma (dated by TCRdb to about 2020). Library preparation was by the immunoSEQ multiplex PCR assay. In TCRdb, the immuneACCESS table is reduced to in-frame sequences with V and J assigned. These tables do not hold every clone; where another copy was compared, an unresolved V gene accounts for under half, and the others remain unexplained. In this sample the table shows about 40,000 clones, less than 80% of which occur a single time. The top ten clones comprise approximately 11% of the sample. In the paper's terms, the time point label means: cycle 1 day 1 (C1D1), immediately before nivolumab initiation. All trial patients had relapsed after autologous stem cell transplantation, with cohorts A, B and C differing in prior brentuximab vedotin exposure. This specimen consisted of peripheral blood mononuclear cells (PBMCs), obtained at baseline. The receptors shown here come from a human donor with classical Hodgkin lymphoma.

The genes are TRBV29-1 and TRBJ2-5; maybe TRBD1 (6 bases). Trimming removed 5 bases at V and 4 bases at J, with 11 bases between. This CDR3 is 12 amino acids long. The germline V gene encodes CDR1 SQVTM and CDR2 ANQGSEA. CDR3 DNA: TGCAGCGTTACTGACAGGATAGAGACCCAGTACTTC. This encodes CSVTDRIETQYF.

A single count supports this clone. The chain is built from TRBV5-1 and TRBJ1-1; D possibly corresponds to TRBD1 (5 bases). CDR1 SGHRS and CDR2 YFSETQ come from the germline V gene. This CDR3 is built from 15 residues. V was pared by 2 bases and J by 4 bases, with 15 bases between. As DNA, the CDR3 is TGCGCCAGCAGCTTACCCGGGGGAGATGGCACTGAAGCTTTCTTT. Amino acid sequence: CASSLPGGDGTEAFF. Filled out from reference TRBV5-1 and TRBJ1-1, the complete variable domain reads KAGVTQTPRYLIKTRGQQVTLSCSPISGHRSVSWYQQTPGQGLQFLFEYFSETQRNKGNFPGRFSGRQFSNSRSEMNVSTLELGDSALYLCASSLPGGDGTEAFFGQGTRLTVV.

This clone showed up just a few times. This chain links TRBV6-6 with TRBJ1-1, with unresolved D. This CDR3 has 13 amino acids. Trimming pared 3 bases from V and 0 bases from J, leaving 5 bases between. Germline-derived CDR1 and CDR2 are MNHNY and SVGAGI (reference sequence). The CDR3 spells CASSYAVNTEAFF. The CDR3 bases are TGTGCCAGCAGTTATGCGGTGAACACTGAAGCTTTCTTT.

This clone was recorded only once. The chain is built from TRBV5-4 and TRBJ2-7; 7 positions match TRBD2. Per germline, CDR1 SGHNT and CDR2 YYREEE (reference sequence). V dropped 0 bases and J dropped 7; count of bases not matched to a gene: 7. The CDR3 spans 14 residues. The CDR3 region has the DNA TGTGCCAGCAGCTTGGATGTGGGAGGGAGGGAGCAGTACTTC. Residues: CASSLDVGGREQYF.

The rearrangement uses TRBV28 and TRBJ1-1; weak D call: TRBD1 (5 bases). V was pared by 5 bases and J by 1 base, with 20 bases between. Per germline, CDR1 MDHEN and CDR2 SYDVKM. The CDR3 covers 17 residues. The CDR3 is CASSPPQFRGRNTEAFF. CDR3 coding DNA: TGTGCCAGCAGTCCACCCCAATTCCGGGGGAGGAACACTGAAGCTTTCTTT.

This chain connects TRBV28 to TRBJ2-6; TRBD1 agrees at 12 bases. Losses at the gene ends were 3 bases for V and 4 bases for J; bases not matched to a gene: 13. The CDR3 contains 20 residues. Germline V CDR1 and CDR2: MDHEN, SYDVKM. The chain's CDR3 is CASSFGWDRGRSYGANVLTF. The DNA for the CDR3 is TGTGCCAGCAGTTTTGGTTGGGACAGGGGGCGATCGTACGGGGCCAACGTCCTGACTTTC.

This clone has a handful of counts. The chain joins TRBV4-2 to TRBJ2-1, with 7 bases identical to TRBD2. The CDR3 loop spans 15 amino acids. Germline loops: CDR1 LGHNA, CDR2 YNFKEQ. The V and J ends lost 0 bases and 7 bases, in that order; junction bases with no gene match: 6. The CDR3 sequence is CASSQEGGSWNEQFF. CDR3 in DNA: TGTGCCAGCAGCCAAGAAGGCGGGAGCTGGAATGAGCAGTTCTTC.

The chain combines TRBV19 with TRBJ1-4; 9 positions agree with TRBD1. Per the germline V gene, CDR1 is LNHDA and CDR2 is SQIVND (reference sequence). V trimming: 6 bases; J trimming: 4 bases; junction bases outside the gene matches: 6. The CDR3 consists of 15 residues. In nucleotides, the CDR3 is TGTGCCAGTAGACCACAGGGGGCGGGTAATGAAAAACTGTTTTTT. It yields the protein CASRPQGAGNEKLFF. The full variable domain, completed using reference TRBV19 and TRBJ1-4, is DGGITQSPKYLFRKEGQNVTLSCEQNLNHDAMYWYRQDPGQGLRLIYYSQIVNDFQKGDIAEGYSVSREKKESFPLTVTSAQKNPTAFYLCASRPQGAGNEKLFFGSGTQLSVL.

In its sample, this clone was seen once. The chain employs TRBV5-5 and TRBJ1-5; 9 positions agree with TRBD1. Germline-derived CDR1 and CDR2 are SGHKS and YYEKEE (reference sequence). J gave up 3 bases and V 6 bases, and 10 bases lay outside the gene matches. The length of the CDR3 is 16 residues. Written as DNA, the CDR3 is TGTGCCAGCAAACCGGGACAGGGAGTCATCAATCAGCCCCAGCATTTT. Translation: CASKPGQGVINQPQHF. Supplemented by reference TRBV5-5 and TRBJ1-5, the full variable domain reads DAGVTQSPTHLIKTRGQQVTLRCSPISGHKSVSWYQQVLGQGPQFIFQYYEKEERGRGNFPDRFSARQFPNYSSELNVNALLLGDSALYLCASKPGQGVINQPQHFGDGTRLSIL.

Only one count was recorded for this clone. V usage is TRBV7-8 and J usage is TRBJ1-1; D is unresolved. Germline CDR1 is SGHVS and CDR2 is FQNEAQ. Trimming cost V 5 bases and J 10 bases, with 26 bases left between them. The CDR3 consists of 16 residues. The CDR3 nucleotides read TGTGCCAGCAGCCCATCCCCCATCACCTTCCCGAGAACAGCTTTCTTT. This gives the protein CASSPSPITFPRTAFF. Supplemented by reference TRBV7-8 and TRBJ1-1, the full variable domain reads GAGVSQSPRYKVAKRGQDVALRCDPISGHVSLFWYQQALGQGPEFLTYFQNEAQLDKSGLPSDRFFAERPEGSVSTLKIQRTQQEDSAVYLCASSPSPITFPRTAFFGQGTRLTVV.

The chain employs TRBV2 and TRBJ2-7; the match to TRBD2 covers 7 bases. Germline CDR1 SNHLY, CDR2 FYNNEI. The CDR3 length is 15 residues. J was trimmed by 0 bases and V by 2 bases; bases with no gene match: 4. This CDR3 reads CASSESAGSSYEQYF. The CDR3, as DNA: TGTGCCAGCAGTGAATCAGCGGGAAGCTCCTACGAGCAGTACTTC.

The chain recombines TRBV6-1 with TRBJ2-1; possible D gene TRBD2, 6 bases. Germline CDR1 reads MNHNS; CDR2 reads SASEGT. CDR3 length: 15 amino acids. Trimming removed 6 bases from V and 0 bases from J, with 12 bases in between. The CDR3 here is CASRGTDLSYNEQFF. The CDR3 coding sequence is TGTGCCAGCAGGGGGACTGACCTCTCCTACAATGAGCAGTTCTTC.

The chain recombines TRBV4-1 with TRBJ2-7, with 9 bases that match TRBD2. The CDR3 loop spans 16 amino acids. V trimming: 1 base; J trimming: 7 bases; junction bases outside the gene matches: 11. Germline loops: CDR1 MGHRA, CDR2 YSYEKL. In DNA, the CDR3 is TGCGCCAGCAGCCAAGTCGTAATAGCGGGAGTGAAGGAGCAGTACTTC. It yields the protein CASSQVVIAGVKEQYF.

The chain uses TRBV5-4 and TRBJ2-5; 13 nucleotides align to TRBD2. This CDR3 is built from 16 residues. The germline V gene has CDR1 SGHNT and CDR2 YYREEE (reference sequence). J gave up 4 bases and V 4 bases, and 7 bases lay outside the gene matches. CDR3 nucleotide sequence: TGTGCCAGCAGCCCGGGACTAGCGGGATTGTCAGAGACCCAGTACTTC. This encodes CASSPGLAGLSETQYF.

The rearrangement links TRBV7-9 to TRBJ1-4, with a possible D match to TRBD1 (6 bases). V lost 1 base and J lost 5, with 17 bases in between. Germline V gives CDR1 SEHNR, CDR2 FQNEAQ (reference sequence). The CDR3 sequence is 17 residues long. The CDR3 bases are TGTGCCAGCAGCTTAGGCACCCTACGGAGGGGGAATGAAAAACTGTTTTTT. Translating gives CASSLGTLRRGNEKLFF. Full variable domain (remainder filled in from reference TRBV7-9 and TRBJ1-4): DTGVSQNPRHKITKRGQNVTFRCDPISEHNRLYWYRQTLGQGPEFLTYFQNEAQLEKSRLLSDRFSAERPKGSFSTLEIQRTEQGDSAMYLCASSLGTLRRGNEKLFFGSGTQLSVL.

The chain is built from TRBV6-1 and TRBJ2-5, with D possibly matching TRBD2 (5 bases). In germline, CDR1 is MNHNS, CDR2 SASEGT. The V end lost 2 bases, the J end lost 7 bases, and 11 bases lay between the germline ends. The CDR3 sequence is 13 residues long. The DNA for the CDR3 is TGTGCCAGCAGTGAAACTAGGATGGGGACCCAGTACTTC. Translated: CASSETRMGTQYF.